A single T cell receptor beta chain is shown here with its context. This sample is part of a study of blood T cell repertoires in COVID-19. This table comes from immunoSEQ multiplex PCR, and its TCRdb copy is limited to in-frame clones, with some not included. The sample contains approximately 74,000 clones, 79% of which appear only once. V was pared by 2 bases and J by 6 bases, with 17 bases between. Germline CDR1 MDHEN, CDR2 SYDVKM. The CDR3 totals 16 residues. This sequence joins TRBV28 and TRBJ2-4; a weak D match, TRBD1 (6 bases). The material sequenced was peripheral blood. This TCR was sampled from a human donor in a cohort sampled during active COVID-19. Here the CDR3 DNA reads TGTGCCAGCAGTTTAATTGGGGGCGCCGACCTAAACATTCAGTACTTC. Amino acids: CASSLIGGADLNIQYF.